Listed below are T cell receptor beta chains from one sample, sequenced in a study of T cell clonotyping in hematopoietic cell transplantation. Only in-frame clones appear in the TCRdb table, and some are missing; sequencing was by immunoSEQ multiplex PCR. The sample lists several thousand clones, around 80% seen once, with 30% to 40% in the top ten. Sequenced material: peripheral blood mononuclear cells, taken before stem cell transplant. These receptor sequences come from a man between 60 and 75 years old with acute myeloid leukemia. Some clones in this sample may be carry-over from other donors' samples. Both conserved end residues are part of each CDR3. D genes are given only for firm matches. The size of a clone is reported for some rows only, either as once, few or many, or as a class for expanded clones.

len	d_gene	v_gene	abundance	j_gene	CDR3nt	CDR3aa
17	TRBD2	TRBV11-1	NA	TRBJ2-7	TGTGCCAGCAGCCCCCAAGGGGTAGCGGGAGGCCAGATCGAGCAGTACTTC	CASSPQGVAGGQIEQYF
14	NA	TRBV4-1	NA	TRBJ2-7	TGCGCCAGCAGCCAAGACCCGGGCTCCTACGAGCAGTACTTC	CASSQDPGSYEQYF
19	TRBD2	TRBV4-2	NA	TRBJ2-7	TGTGCCAGCAGCCTATATTCCGGGACTAGCGGGGGGGATACCTACGAGCAGTACTTC	CASSLYSGTSGGDTYEQYF
13	NA	TRBV5-5	NA	TRBJ1-5	TGTGCCAGCAGCTTGGTAAGCGGGCAGCCCCAGCATTTT	CASSLVSGQPQHF
15	NA	TRBV4-1	NA	TRBJ1-1	TGCGCCAGCAGCCAAGCTATGTCAGCGGACACTGAAGCTTTCTTT	CASSQAMSADTEAFF
14	TRBD2	TRBV30	NA	TRBJ2-5	TGTGCCTGGAGTAAGCGGGAGGGCCAAGAGACCCAGTACTTC	CAWSKREGQETQYF
12	TRBD1	TRBV5-1	NA	TRBJ1-1	TGCGCCAGCGGCCGAGGGGGCGGGGAAGCTTTCTTT	CASGRGGGEAFF
14	NA	TRBV6-1	NA	TRBJ1-5	TGTGCCAGCAGTCGGGAGTTCAGCAATCAGCCCCAGCATTTT	CASSREFSNQPQHF
15	TRBD1	TRBV2	NA	TRBJ2-7	TGTGCCAGCAGCGTCAACCGGGACAGCTCCTACGAGCAGTACTTC	CASSVNRDSSYEQYF
16	TRBD1	TRBV19	NA	TRBJ1-5	TGTGCCAGTAGTGGGTCGGGACAGGTGATCAATCAGCCCCAGCATTTT	CASSGSGQVINQPQHF
18	TRBD1	TRBV27	NA	TRBJ1-5	TGTGCCAGCAGTTATCTTATCAGGGGGGCGAGGGGAGATCAGCCCCAGCATTTT	CASSYLIRGARGDQPQHF
14	TRBD1	TRBV5-1	once	TRBJ1-5	TGCGCCAGCAGCTTGGGACAGGGTTATCAGCCCCAGCATTTT	CASSLGQGYQPQHF
16	NA	TRBV9	NA	TRBJ2-3	TGTGCCAGCAGCGTAACAACGGGACTCCACACAGATACGCAGTATTTT	CASSVTTGLHTDTQYF
13	NA	TRBV30	NA	TRBJ1-2	TGTGCCTGGAGCGCCGATCGGGGGGAGGGCTACACCTTC	CAWSADRGEGYTF
11	NA	TRBV5-1	NA	TRBJ2-1	TGCGCCAGCAGCTTTGGCGATGAGCAGTTCTTC	CASSFGDEQFF
15	NA	TRBV7-2	NA	TRBJ2-2	TGTGCCAACCGACGACAACGAGGTTTCACCGGGGAGCTGTTTTTT	CANRRQRGFTGELFF
14	NA	TRBV7-9	NA	TRBJ1-1	TGTGCCAGCAGCTTAGGACGGATGAACACTGAAGCTTTCTTT	CASSLGRMNTEAFF
13	TRBD1	TRBV5-8	few	TRBJ2-3	TGTGCCAGCGGGACAGGGAACACAGATACGCAGTATTTT	CASGTGNTDTQYF
15	TRBD2	TRBV29-1	NA	TRBJ2-7	TGCAGCGTTGAAGAGCCCGCCGGGGGGGACGACGAGCAGTACTTC	CSVEEPAGGDDEQYF
16	TRBD1	TRBV14	once	TRBJ1-2	TGTGCCAGCAGCCAAGATTCCGGACAGGGCTTATATGGCTACACCTTC	CASSQDSGQGLYGYTF
14	TRBD1	TRBV5-1	NA	TRBJ2-7	TGCGCCAGCAGCTTGGGGGACAGATCCTACGAGCAGTACTTC	CASSLGDRSYEQYF
14	NA	TRBV6-5	once	TRBJ1-3	TGTGCCAGCAGTTACCAGGGCTCTGGAAACACCATATATTTT	CASSYQGSGNTIYF
13	NA	TRBV30	NA	TRBJ2-1	TGTGCCTGGAGCGCGAGGGCACACAATGAGCAGTTCTTC	CAWSARAHNEQFF
14	NA	TRBV5-1	few	TRBJ1-2	TGCGCCAGCAGCCCAATAGGCAGCGGGGATGGCTACACCTTC	CASSPIGSGDGYTF
16	TRBD2	TRBV4-2	NA	TRBJ2-1	TGTGCCAGCAGCCAAGACCTAGCGGGAGGGCCCCCTGAGCAGTTCTTC	CASSQDLAGGPPEQFF
16	NA	TRBV15	few	TRBJ2-1	TGTGCCACCAGCAGAATTCGCAGAGGGGGATACAATGAGCAGTTCTTC	CATSRIRRGGYNEQFF
14	NA	TRBV6-1	NA	TRBJ2-7	TGTGCCAGCAGTGAGATGGAGAGTACCTACGAGCAGTACTTC	CASSEMESTYEQYF
17	TRBD2	TRBV5-4	NA	TRBJ2-7	TGTGCCAGCAGCTTGTCTCTAGCGGGACGCTGGCCCTACGAGCAGTACTTC	CASSLSLAGRWPYEQYF
15	NA	TRBV14	once	TRBJ2-7	TGTGCCAGCAGCCGGGGGGGCTGGGACTCCTACGAGCAGTACTTC	CASSRGGWDSYEQYF
15	TRBD2	TRBV6-5	once	TRBJ2-7	TGTGCCAGCAGTCTGGGACTAGCGGGCGAAGGCGAGCAGTACTTC	CASSLGLAGEGEQYF
13	NA	TRBV6-5	NA	TRBJ1-6	TGTGCCAGCAACGGGTCGGGAAGGTCACCCCTCCACTTT	CASNGSGRSPLHF
13	TRBD1	TRBV9	NA	TRBJ1-2	TGTGCCAGCAGCTCCCAAGACAGGGGTGGCTACACCTTC	CASSSQDRGGYTF
13	TRBD1	TRBV10-3	NA	TRBJ2-7	TGTGCCATCAGTGATATACAGGGGCACGAGCAGTACTTC	CAISDIQGHEQYF
13	TRBD1	TRBV30	NA	TRBJ1-5	TGTGCCTGGAGCGCCAGGGGGGACCAGCCCCAGCATTTT	CAWSARGDQPQHF
16	TRBD2	TRBV30	NA	TRBJ2-5	TGTGCCTGGAGCAACGGGGCTAGCGGGGGAGGAGAGACCCAGTACTTC	CAWSNGASGGGETQYF
14	NA	TRBV7-6	NA	TRBJ2-2	TGTGCCAGCAGCTCAGGGGCGCCCACCGGGGAGCTGTTTTTT	CASSSGAPTGELFF
13	TRBD1	TRBV29-1	NA	TRBJ1-1	TGCAGCGACGTACACAGGGGAGTCACTGAAGCTTTCTTT	CSDVHRGVTEAFF
14	NA	TRBV15	NA	TRBJ1-1	TGTGCCACCAGCAGAGATCAGGGGTACACTGAAGCTTTCTTT	CATSRDQGYTEAFF
17	TRBD2	TRBV7-2	NA	TRBJ2-2	TGTGCCAGCAGCTTAGAACCGGGACTAGCGGGTACCGGGGAGCTGTTTTTT	CASSLEPGLAGTGELFF
13	NA	TRBV6-5	NA	TRBJ2-1	TGTGCCAGCAGTTACGCCAGTGGTATTGAGCAGTTCTTC	CASSYASGIEQFF
14	TRBD2	TRBV10-3	NA	TRBJ2-5	TGTGCCATCAGTTCGGGGACTAGCCAAGAGACCCAGTACTTC	CAISSGTSQETQYF
14	NA	TRBV5-1	NA	TRBJ2-2	TGCGCCAGCAGCTTGGGACAGGACACCGGGGAGCTGTTTTTT	CASSLGQDTGELFF
15	NA	TRBV18	NA	TRBJ1-2	TGTGCCAGCTCACCACAAGGGGCAGGTGACTATGGCTACACCTTC	CASSPQGAGDYGYTF
18	TRBD2	TRBV14	NA	TRBJ2-3	TGTGCCAGCAGCCCCCAAGTTGGACTAGCGGAGCGCACAGATACGCAGTATTTT	CASSPQVGLAERTDTQYF
14	TRBD1	TRBV7-9	NA	TRBJ2-5	TGTGCCAGCAGCTCCGGACAGGTCCAAGAGACCCAGTACTTC	CASSSGQVQETQYF
14	NA	TRBV4-1	NA	TRBJ1-2	TGCGCCAGCAGCCAAGCAAGTCAGGGAATCCCCTACACCTTC	CASSQASQGIPYTF
14	NA	TRBV11-2	NA	TRBJ2-1	TGTGCCAGCAGCTTAAGCAGCTCCTACAATGAGCAGTTCTTC	CASSLSSSYNEQFF
16	TRBD1	TRBV7-7	NA	TRBJ2-2	TGTGCTAGCAGCCGAACAGGGGGGATGAACACCGGGGAGCTGTTTTTT	CASSRTGGMNTGELFF
14	TRBD1	TRBV6-6	NA	TRBJ2-7	TGTGCCAGCAGCCCACACTGGACAGGGCACGAGCAGTACTTC	CASSPHWTGHEQYF
15	TRBD1	TRBV19	NA	TRBJ1-2	TGTGCCAGTAGTATAGTCGGGACAGGGGGCCGGGGCTACACCTTC	CASSIVGTGGRGYTF
15	NA	TRBV6-5	NA	TRBJ2-7	TGTGCCAGCAGTCGCCCCGGGGGAGTGGGGTACGAGCAGTACTTC	CASSRPGGVGYEQYF
20	TRBD1	TRBV10-3	NA	TRBJ1-4	TGTGCCATCAGTGAGTTCCGCCCCGGGACAGGGTTAGAAACTAATGAAAAACTGTTTTTT	CAISEFRPGTGLETNEKLFF
16	NA	TRBV9	NA	TRBJ2-1	TGTGCCAGCAGCGCCGAGACATCCCCGAGGAGGGATGAGCAGTTCTTC	CASSAETSPRRDEQFF
15	TRBD2	TRBV5-4	NA	TRBJ2-7	TGTGCCACCTCTGGGGGGGTAAGGGCCCCCTACGAGCAGTACTTC	CATSGGVRAPYEQYF
15	NA	TRBV6-1	NA	TRBJ1-5	TGTGCCAGCGGAGCCCCGGGGGGAGCCAATCAGCCCCAGCATTTT	CASGAPGGANQPQHF